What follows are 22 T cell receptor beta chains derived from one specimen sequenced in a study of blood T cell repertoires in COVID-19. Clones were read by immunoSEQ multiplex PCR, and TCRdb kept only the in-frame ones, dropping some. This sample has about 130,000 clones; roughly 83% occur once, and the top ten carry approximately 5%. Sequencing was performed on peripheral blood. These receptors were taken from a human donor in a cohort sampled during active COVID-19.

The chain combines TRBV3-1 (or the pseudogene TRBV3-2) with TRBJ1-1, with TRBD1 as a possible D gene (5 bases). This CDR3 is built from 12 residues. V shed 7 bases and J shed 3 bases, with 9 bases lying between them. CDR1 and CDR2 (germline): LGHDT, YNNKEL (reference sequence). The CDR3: CASKGWDTEAFF. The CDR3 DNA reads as TGTGCCAGCAAGGGGTGGGACACTGAAGCTTTCTTT.

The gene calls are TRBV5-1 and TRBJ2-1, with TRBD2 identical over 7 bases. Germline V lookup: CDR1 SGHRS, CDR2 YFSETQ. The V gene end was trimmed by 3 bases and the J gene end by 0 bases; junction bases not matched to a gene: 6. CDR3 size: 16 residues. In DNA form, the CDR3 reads TGCGCCAGCAGCTGGGATCTAGCGGACTCCTACAATGAGCAGTTCTTC. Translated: CASSWDLADSYNEQFF.

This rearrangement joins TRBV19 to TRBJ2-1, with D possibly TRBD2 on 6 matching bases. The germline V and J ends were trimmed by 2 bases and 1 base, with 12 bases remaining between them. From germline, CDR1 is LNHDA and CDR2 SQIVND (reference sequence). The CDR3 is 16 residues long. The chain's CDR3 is CASSIRGGESYNEQFF. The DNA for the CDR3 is TGTGCCAGTAGTATAAGAGGCGGGGAGTCCTACAATGAGCAGTTCTTC.

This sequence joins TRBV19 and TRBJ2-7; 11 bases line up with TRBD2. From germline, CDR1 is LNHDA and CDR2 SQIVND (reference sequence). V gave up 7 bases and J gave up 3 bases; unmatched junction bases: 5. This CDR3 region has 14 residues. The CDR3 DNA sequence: TGTGCCAGTAACCCCGGGACTAGCGGCTACGAGCAGTACTTC. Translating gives CASNPGTSGYEQYF. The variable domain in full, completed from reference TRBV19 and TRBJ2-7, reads DGGITQSPKYLFRKEGQNVTLSCEQNLNHDAMYWYRQDPGQGLRLIYYSQIVNDFQKGDIAEGYSVSREKKESFPLTVTSAQKNPTAFYLCASNPGTSGYEQYFGPGTRLTVT.

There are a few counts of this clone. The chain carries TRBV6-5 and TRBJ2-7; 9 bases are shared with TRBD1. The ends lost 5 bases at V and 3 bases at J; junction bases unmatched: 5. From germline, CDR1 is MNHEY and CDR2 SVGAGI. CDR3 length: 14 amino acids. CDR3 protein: CASSRGQGNYEQYF. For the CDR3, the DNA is TGTGCCAGCAGTCGAGGACAGGGGAACTACGAGCAGTACTTC.

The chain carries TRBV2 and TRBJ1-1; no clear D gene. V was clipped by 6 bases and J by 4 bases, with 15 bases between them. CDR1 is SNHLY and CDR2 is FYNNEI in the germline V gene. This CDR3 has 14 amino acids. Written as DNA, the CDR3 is TGTGCCAGCAGCGGGGTTTTATCGAGCACTGAAGCTTTCTTT. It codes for CASSGVLSSTEAFF.

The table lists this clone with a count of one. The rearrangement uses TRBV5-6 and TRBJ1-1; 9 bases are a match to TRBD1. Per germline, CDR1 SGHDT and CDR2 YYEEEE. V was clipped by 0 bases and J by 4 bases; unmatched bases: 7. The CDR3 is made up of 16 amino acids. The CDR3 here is CASSLGTGGFLTEAFF. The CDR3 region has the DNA TGTGCCAGCAGCTTGGGTACAGGGGGCTTTCTCACTGAAGCTTTCTTT.

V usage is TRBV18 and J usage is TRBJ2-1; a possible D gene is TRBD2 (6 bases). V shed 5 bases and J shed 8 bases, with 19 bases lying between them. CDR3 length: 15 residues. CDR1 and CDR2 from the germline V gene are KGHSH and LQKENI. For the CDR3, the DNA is TGTGCCAGCTCAACCACCCCACTAGCTTCACATGAGCAGTTCTTC. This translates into CASSTTPLASHEQFF. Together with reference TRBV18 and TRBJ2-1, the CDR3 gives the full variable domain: NAGVMQNPRHLVRRRGQEARLRCSPMKGHSHVYWYRQLPEEGLKFMVYLQKENIIDESGMPKERFSAEFPKEGPSILRIQQVVRGDSAAYFCASSTTPLASHEQFFGPGTRLTVL.

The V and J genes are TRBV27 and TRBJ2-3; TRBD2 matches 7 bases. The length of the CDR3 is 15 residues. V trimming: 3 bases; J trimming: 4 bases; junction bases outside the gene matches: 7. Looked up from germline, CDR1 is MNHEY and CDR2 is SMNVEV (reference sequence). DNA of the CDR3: TGTGCCAGCAGTTTGATGGCGGGAGTGCCAGATACGCAGTATTTT. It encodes CASSLMAGVPDTQYF.

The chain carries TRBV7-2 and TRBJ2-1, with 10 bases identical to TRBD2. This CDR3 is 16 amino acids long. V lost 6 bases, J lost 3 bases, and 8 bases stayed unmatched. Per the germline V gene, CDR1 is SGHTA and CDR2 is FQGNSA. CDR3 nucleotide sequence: TGTGCCAGCAGGCCTGCTAGCGGGAGTTTCTACAATGAGCAGTTCTTC. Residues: CASRPASGSFYNEQFF.

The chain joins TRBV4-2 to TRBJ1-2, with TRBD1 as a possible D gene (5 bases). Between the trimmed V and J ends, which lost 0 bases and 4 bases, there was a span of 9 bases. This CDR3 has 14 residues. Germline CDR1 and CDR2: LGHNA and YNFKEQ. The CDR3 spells CASSQEGLSYGYTF. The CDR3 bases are TGTGCCAGCAGCCAAGAGGGACTATCCTATGGCTACACCTTC.

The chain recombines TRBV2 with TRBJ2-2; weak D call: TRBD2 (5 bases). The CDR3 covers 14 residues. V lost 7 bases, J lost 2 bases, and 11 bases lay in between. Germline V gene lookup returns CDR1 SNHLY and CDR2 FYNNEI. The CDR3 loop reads CASTLGRNTGELFF. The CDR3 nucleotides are TGTGCCAGCACCCTAGGGAGAAACACCGGGGAGCTGTTTTTT. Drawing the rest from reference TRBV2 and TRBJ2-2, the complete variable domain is EPEVTQTPSHQVTQMGQEVILRCVPISNHLYFYWYRQILGQKVEFLVSFYNNEISEKSEIFDDQFSVERPDGSNFTLKIRSTKLEDSAMYFCASTLGRNTGELFFGEGSRLTVL.

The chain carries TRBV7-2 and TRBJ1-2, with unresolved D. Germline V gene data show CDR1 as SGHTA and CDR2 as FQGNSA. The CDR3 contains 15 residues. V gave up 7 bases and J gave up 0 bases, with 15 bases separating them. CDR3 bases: TGTGCCAGCAACAATTCCCCCCGCTCTAACTATGGCTACACCTTC. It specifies CASNNSPRSNYGYTF. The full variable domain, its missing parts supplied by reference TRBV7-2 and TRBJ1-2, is GAGVSQSPSNKVTEKGKDVELRCDPISGHTALYWYRQSLGQGLEFLIYFQGNSAPDKSGLPSDRFSAERTGGSVSTLTIQRTQQEDSAVYLCASNNSPRSNYGYTFGSGTRLTVV.

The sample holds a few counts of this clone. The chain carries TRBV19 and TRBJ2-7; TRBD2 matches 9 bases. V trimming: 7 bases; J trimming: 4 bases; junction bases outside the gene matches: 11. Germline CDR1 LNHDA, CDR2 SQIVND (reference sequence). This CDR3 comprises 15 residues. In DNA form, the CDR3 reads TGTGCCAGTACCACAACTACAGCGGGAGGTTACGAGCAGTACTTC. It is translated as CASTTTTAGGYEQYF.

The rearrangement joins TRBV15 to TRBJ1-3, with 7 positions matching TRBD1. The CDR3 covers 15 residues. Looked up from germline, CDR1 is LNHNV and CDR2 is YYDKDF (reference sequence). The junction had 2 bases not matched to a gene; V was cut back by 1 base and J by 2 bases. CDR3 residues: CATSRAGGTGNTIYF. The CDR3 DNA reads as TGTGCCACCAGCAGAGCAGGGGGAACTGGAAACACCATATATTTT.

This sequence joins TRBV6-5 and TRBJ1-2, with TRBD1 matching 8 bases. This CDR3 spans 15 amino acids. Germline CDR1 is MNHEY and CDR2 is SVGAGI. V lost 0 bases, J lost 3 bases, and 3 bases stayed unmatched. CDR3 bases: TGTGCCAGCAGTTACTCCGGGACAGGAGACTATGGCTACACCTTC. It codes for CASSYSGTGDYGYTF.

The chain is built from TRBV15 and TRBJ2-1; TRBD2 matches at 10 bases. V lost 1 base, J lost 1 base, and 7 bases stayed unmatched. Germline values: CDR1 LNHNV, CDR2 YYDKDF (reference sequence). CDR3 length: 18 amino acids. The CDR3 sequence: CATSRGGLADISYNEQFF. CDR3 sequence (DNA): TGTGCCACCAGCAGAGGCGGACTAGCGGACATTTCCTACAATGAGCAGTTCTTC. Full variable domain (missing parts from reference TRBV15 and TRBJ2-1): DAMVIQNPRYQVTQFGKPVTLSCSQTLNHNVMYWYQQKSSQAPKLLFHYYDKDFNNEADTPDNFQSRRPNTSFCFLDIRSPGLGDTAMYLCATSRGGLADISYNEQFFGPGTRLTVL.

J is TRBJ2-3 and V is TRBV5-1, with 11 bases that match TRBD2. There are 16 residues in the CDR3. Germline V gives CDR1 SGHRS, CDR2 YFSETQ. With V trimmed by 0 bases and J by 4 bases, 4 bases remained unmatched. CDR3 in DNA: TGCGCCAGCAGCTTGGTACCTAGCGGGAGGCCAGATACGCAGTATTTT. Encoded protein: CASSLVPSGRPDTQYF.

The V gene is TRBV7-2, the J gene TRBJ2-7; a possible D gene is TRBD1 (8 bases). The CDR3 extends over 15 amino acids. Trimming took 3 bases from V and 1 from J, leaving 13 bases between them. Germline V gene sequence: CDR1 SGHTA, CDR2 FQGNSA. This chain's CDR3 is CASSLEQGGSYEQYF. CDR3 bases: TGTGCCAGCAGCTTGGAACAGGGGGGGTCCTACGAGCAGTACTTC.

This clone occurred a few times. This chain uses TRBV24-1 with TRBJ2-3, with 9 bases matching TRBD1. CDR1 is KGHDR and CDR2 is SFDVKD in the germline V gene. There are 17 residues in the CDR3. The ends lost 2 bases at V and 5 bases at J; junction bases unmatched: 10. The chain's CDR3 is CATSDSMTGGGRDTQYF. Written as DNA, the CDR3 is TGTGCCACCAGTGATTCAATGACAGGGGGAGGAAGAGATACGCAGTATTTT.

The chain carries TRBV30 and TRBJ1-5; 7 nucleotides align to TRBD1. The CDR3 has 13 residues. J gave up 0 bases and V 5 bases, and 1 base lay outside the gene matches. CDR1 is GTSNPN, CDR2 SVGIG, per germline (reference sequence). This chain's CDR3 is CAWQGDSNQPQHF. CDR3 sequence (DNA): TGTGCCTGGCAGGGGGATAGCAATCAGCCCCAGCATTTT.

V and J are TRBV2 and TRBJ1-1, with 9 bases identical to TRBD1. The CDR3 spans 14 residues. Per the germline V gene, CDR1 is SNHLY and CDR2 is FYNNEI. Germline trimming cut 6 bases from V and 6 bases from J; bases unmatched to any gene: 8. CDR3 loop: CASRGDRVYAEAFF. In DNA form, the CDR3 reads TGTGCCAGCAGGGGGGACAGGGTTTACGCTGAAGCTTTCTTT.